The 10 T cell receptor beta chains below come from one sample, sequenced in a study of T cells after yellow fever vaccination. In TCRdb, the 5' RACE reads were re-called with MiXCR into one record per CDR3 protein. The repertoire holds 450,000 to 650,000 distinct CDR3 sequences, with roughly 13% as singletons. Sequenced material: PBMCs, taken on the day of the yellow fever booster vaccination. Receptors originate from a man aged 25-45 years who received the YFV17D yellow fever vaccine.

This clonotype came up a few times. The rearrangement joins TRBV28 to TRBJ1-4, with TRBD1 identical over 10 bases. Germline CDR1 and CDR2: MDHEN and SYDVKM. This CDR3 region has 14 residues. V lost 6 bases to trimming and J lost 7 bases; unmatched junction nucleotides: 5. In DNA form, the CDR3 reads TGTGCCAGCAGGCGGGACAGGGGAGTTGAAAAACTGTTTTTT. Residues: CASRRDRGVEKLFF. Drawing the rest from reference TRBV28 and TRBJ1-4, the complete variable domain is DVKVTQSSRYLVKRTGEKVFLECVQDMDHENMFWYRQDPGLGLRLIYFSYDVKMKEKGDIPEGYSVSREKKERFSLILESASTNQTSMYLCASRRDRGVEKLFFGSGTQLSVL.

V usage is TRBV20-1 and J usage is TRBJ2-3; 10 positions agree with TRBD2. The CDR3 extends over 16 amino acids. Germline V lookup: CDR1 DFQATT, CDR2 SNEGSKA (reference sequence). After removal of 3 bases from V and 7 bases from J, the junction contained 13 bases not matched to a gene. For the CDR3, the DNA is TGCAGTGCTAGGGCCGAGCTAGCGGGAGAAATAAATACGCAGTATTTT. As protein: CSARAELAGEINTQYF.

The rearrangement uses TRBV27 and TRBJ1-1; 12 nucleotides line up with TRBD1. From germline, CDR1 is MNHEY and CDR2 SMNVEV (reference sequence). This CDR3 is 15 amino acids long. V was clipped by 7 bases and J by 2 bases; unmatched bases: 5. This chain's CDR3 is CASKGQGALNTEAFF. The CDR3 DNA reads TGTGCCAGCAAGGGACAGGGGGCCTTAAACACTGAAGCTTTCTTT.

The chain joins TRBV20-1 to TRBJ2-1; 10 nucleotides match TRBD2. V lost 5 bases and J lost 0; bases outside the gene matches: 4. CDR1 is DFQATT and CDR2 is SNEGSKA in the germline V gene (reference sequence). This CDR3 comprises 15 residues. CDR3 sequence reads: CSALAGDSSYNEQFF. CDR3 coding DNA: TGCAGTGCTCTAGCGGGAGATTCCTCCTACAATGAGCAGTTCTTC.

This clonotype has only a few counts. The chain joins TRBV12-3 or TRBV12-4 to TRBJ2-1, with 12 bases fitting TRBD1. This CDR3 region has 16 residues. Trimming at V came to 6 bases and at J to 5 bases, leaving 8 bases not matched to a gene. CDR3 sequence (DNA): TGTGCCAGCAGCCGGGGGACAGGGGGCCCGGACAATGAGCAGTTCTTC. Translating it yields CASSRGTGGPDNEQFF.

This clonotype occurred a few times. The genes are TRBV5-1 and TRBJ2-5, with D tentatively TRBD1 (5 bases). The CDR3 has 15 residues. CDR1 is SGHRS, CDR2 YFSETQ, per germline. Trimming took 4 bases from V and 4 from J, leaving 17 bases between them. This chain's CDR3 is CASSLGPPQGETQYF. The CDR3 nucleotides read TGCGCCAGCAGCCTCGGGCCCCCGCAGGGAGAGACCCAGTACTTC.

The chain has TRBV6-5 and TRBJ2-1, with D possibly being TRBD2 (6 bases). This CDR3 is 16 amino acids long. The V end was cut by 1 base, the J end by 2 bases, with 12 bases between. From germline, CDR1 is MNHEY and CDR2 SVGAGI. Here the CDR3 DNA reads TGTGCCAGCAGTTACTTACTAGCAAGCACCTACAATGAGCAGTTCTTC. It encodes CASSYLLASTYNEQFF.

The chain is built from TRBV12-3 or TRBV12-4 and TRBJ1-3, with 7 bases that match TRBD1. CDR3 size: 14 residues. Germline trimming cut 2 bases from V and 6 bases from J; bases unmatched to any gene: 4. CDR3 loop: CASSLKGGINTIYF. The CDR3 DNA reads as TGTGCCAGCAGTTTAAAAGGGGGCATAAACACCATATATTTT.

The chain recombines TRBV10-2 with TRBJ1-1; D gene unclear. In germline, CDR1 is WSHSY, CDR2 SAAADI. The CDR3 is 15 amino acids. Trimming took off 5 bases at V and 4 bases at J, with 17 bases between the two ends. In nucleotides, the CDR3 is TGCGCCAGCAGTTTGAATCCGGGTCAAGGCACTGAAGCTTTCTTT. It is translated as CASSLNPGQGTEAFF.

This clonotype has at least ten counts. The gene calls are TRBV4-2 and TRBJ2-1, with D possibly matching TRBD2 (6 bases). Per germline, CDR1 LGHNA and CDR2 YNFKEQ. The V gene lost 2 bases and the J gene lost 6 bases, with 20 bases spanning the gap. The CDR3 extends over 17 amino acids. The DNA for the CDR3 is TGTGCCAGCAGCCAATTGGACCCAGCCGGGAGCCGCAATGAGCAGTTCTTC. Translated, it gives CASSQLDPAGSRNEQFF.